The 32 T cell receptor beta chains in this list originate from one sample, sequenced in a study of T cells in Graves' hyperthyroidism and ophthalmopathy. RNA transcripts provided the source from which TCR beta CDR3 regions were amplified. When the TCR CDR3 underwent first-round RT-PCR, the HTBI primer set was used. MiXCR was run by TCRdb on the multiplex PCR reads, yielding one entry per CDR3 protein. The repertoire includes 90,000 to 120,000 distinct CDR3 sequences, approximately 15% of them detected once, and 42% sits in the top ten. What was sequenced was blood. These TCRs come from a woman between 50 and 59 years old with Graves' hyperthyroidism.

This clonotype was detected many times. The chain combines TRBV15 with TRBJ2-1, with 11 positions matching TRBD2. V lost 0 bases and J lost 7; bases outside the gene matches: 5. Germline values: CDR1 LNHNV, CDR2 YYDKDF (reference sequence). The CDR3 has 16 amino acids. The CDR3 loop reads CATSRDGTSGLNEQFF. CDR3 DNA: TGTGCCACCAGCAGAGACGGGACTAGCGGATTAAATGAGCAGTTCTTC. The full variable domain, its missing parts supplied by reference TRBV15 and TRBJ2-1, is DAMVIQNPRYQVTQFGKPVTLSCSQTLNHNVMYWYQQKSSQAPKLLFHYYDKDFNNEADTPDNFQSRRPNTSFCFLDIRSPGLGDTAMYLCATSRDGTSGLNEQFFGPGTRLTVL.

V gene TRBV19 combines with J gene TRBJ2-3; 7 bases line up with TRBD1. This CDR3 is built from 14 residues. In germline, CDR1 is LNHDA, CDR2 SQIVND (reference sequence). The trim removed 9 bases at V and 0 bases at J, leaving 6 bases unmatched. The CDR3 spells CASQGQLSTDTQYF. The CDR3 DNA reads as TGTGCCAGCCAGGGACAGCTTAGCACAGATACGCAGTATTTT.

The table lists this clonotype with many counts. The chain is built from TRBV6-1 and TRBJ2-1; 12 nucleotides align to TRBD2. The CDR3 runs to 14 residues. Unmatched junction bases numbered 7, after V lost 7 bases and J lost 9 bases. Per germline, CDR1 MNHNS and CDR2 SASEGT. The CDR3 reads CASIKTSGSFEQFF. The CDR3, as DNA: TGTGCCAGCATTAAGACTAGCGGGAGTTTTGAGCAGTTCTTC.

This clonotype occurred many times. The J gene is TRBJ2-1, the V gene TRBV20-1; the match to TRBD2 covers 7 bases. CDR1 is DFQATT and CDR2 is SNEGSKA in the germline V gene (reference sequence). The CDR3 consists of 14 residues. V shed 4 bases, J shed 2 bases, and the junction held 5 bases outside the gene matches. The CDR3 DNA follows: TGCAGTGCTAAGAAGGCGGGAGCCTACAATGAGCAGTTCTTC. Its translation: CSAKKAGAYNEQFF.

This clonotype was detected many times. The chain recombines TRBV12-3 or TRBV12-4 with TRBJ2-6; TRBD2 might be the D (5 bases). The ends were cut back, 6 bases at V and 4 bases at J, with 19 bases in the middle. The CDR3 is 17 amino acids. The CDR3 DNA is TGTGCCAGCAGCGGTACGGGGTTAGGCGCCGGGGCCAACGTCCTGACTTTC. The encoded protein is CASSGTGLGAGANVLTF.

Concerning this clonotype: An end of the junction differs from the germline gene, which may be a read error. The chain is built from TRBV12-3 or TRBV12-4 and TRBJ1-5, with D uncertain. This CDR3 comprises 16 residues. Written as DNA, the CDR3 is TGTGCCAGCAGTCGCTCTGCGGCAGTTGGCAATCGGCCCCAGCATTTT. Its protein is CASSRSAAVGNRPQHF.

This clonotype was picked up many times. The rearrangement uses TRBV20-1 and TRBJ1-5; D is uncertain. Germline V lookup: CDR1 DFQATT, CDR2 SNEGSKA (reference sequence). CDR3 length: 16 residues. With 3 bases removed from V and 0 bases from J, the gap between germline ends came to 15 bases. CDR3 sequence: CSASGPTAYSNQPQHF. The DNA for the CDR3 is TGCAGTGCTAGCGGCCCAACAGCATATAGCAATCAGCCCCAGCATTTT.

In this sample, this clonotype turned up many times. The chain joins TRBV28 to TRBJ2-2, with a possible D match to TRBD1 (6 bases). Germline values: CDR1 MDHEN, CDR2 SYDVKM. V was clipped by 4 bases and J by 4 bases, with 19 bases between them. The length of the CDR3 is 17 residues. The CDR3 DNA is TGTGCCAGCAGTTCGCCGACGACAGGTTGGGGCACCGGGGAGCTGTTTTTT. This sequence encodes CASSSPTTGWGTGELFF.

This clonotype was seen ten or more times. The CDR3 nucleotides read TGTGCCAGCAGCTTGGGGCTAGCGGTCCAAGAGACCCAGTACTTC. It specifies CASSLGLAVQETQYF. The chain uses TRBV5-4 and TRBJ2-5; 7 bases agree with TRBD2. J was trimmed by 1 base and V by 0 bases; bases with no gene match: 3. The length of the CDR3 is 15 residues. Germline lookup yields CDR1 SGHNT and CDR2 YYREEE (reference sequence).

This clonotype was seen more than once but under ten times. This chain joins TRBV2 and TRBJ1-1; no firm D call. V was pared by 6 bases and J by 7 bases, with 24 bases between. This CDR3 comprises 16 residues. Germline CDR1 is SNHLY and CDR2 is FYNNEI. The CDR3 nucleotides are TGTGCCAGCAGCCAGGCCCCACGAGGGAGAAAAGTTGAAGCTTTCTTT. It translates to CASSQAPRGRKVEAFF.

As regards this clonotype: A much larger clone differs from this one at a single base, so this may be a read error. V and J are TRBV6-1 and TRBJ1-2, with 11 bases identical to TRBD1. Germline V gene sequence: CDR1 MNHNS, CDR2 SASEGT. This CDR3 is built from 14 residues. CDR3 sequence (DNA): TGTGCCTGCAGTACCGGGACAGGGGGGCATGGCTACACCTTC. This codes for CACSTGTGGHGYTF.

This clonotype came up many times. The V and J genes are TRBV11-2 and TRBJ2-4; TRBD2 agrees at 12 bases. CDR1 and CDR2 (germline): SGHAT, FQNNGV. The CDR3 has 17 residues. Trimming removed 6 bases from V and 3 bases from J; junction bases left unmatched: 9. In DNA form, the CDR3 reads TGTGCCAGCAGGTCGACTAGCGGGAGATGGGACAAAAACATTCAGTACTTC. Its translation is CASRSTSGRWDKNIQYF.

This clonotype was seen ten or more times. This sequence joins TRBV19 and TRBJ1-3; a weak D match, TRBD1 (6 bases). Germline CDR1 LNHDA, CDR2 SQIVND (reference sequence). The CDR3 has 13 residues. Trimming pared 8 bases from V and 3 bases from J, leaving 11 bases between. The DNA of the CDR3 is TGTGCCAGTCACCAGGGGTTTGGAAACACCATATATTTT. Its protein is CASHQGFGNTIYF.

This clonotype was counted many times. The chain employs TRBV2 and TRBJ2-3; 7 bases align to TRBD2. V lost 11 bases to trimming and J lost 7 bases; unmatched junction nucleotides: 12. The germline V gene has CDR1 SNHLY and CDR2 FYNNEI. The CDR3 length is 13 residues. The DNA for the CDR3 is TGTGCCGGGCAAGCGGGGACCATAAATACGCAGTATTTT. Translating it yields CAGQAGTINTQYF.

This clonotype turned up a few times. This may stem from a read error, because a much larger clone lies one nucleotide away. The chain recombines TRBV28 with TRBJ2-2; a possible D gene is TRBD2 (5 bases). This CDR3 region has 14 residues. Germline-derived CDR1 and CDR2 are MDHEN and SYDVKM. This CDR3 is CASNSGLGSGELLF. CDR3 nucleotides: TGTGCCAGCAATTCGGGCTTGGGTTCCGGGGAGCTGCTTTTT.

This clonotype has a handful of counts. CDR3 residues: CASSLGGQTGWLDVLTF. The DNA for the CDR3 is TGTGCCAGCAGCTTAGGGGGACAGACAGGTTGGCTGGACGTCCTGACTTTC. V is TRBV7-9 and J is TRBJ2-6; 7 positions match TRBD1. The V and J ends lost 1 base and 11 bases, in that order; junction bases with no gene match: 14. The CDR3 is made up of 17 amino acids. The germline V gene encodes CDR1 SEHNR and CDR2 FQNEAQ (reference sequence).

This clonotype appeared many times. The chain recombines TRBV7-9 with TRBJ2-5; D is uncertain. Germline CDR1 and CDR2: SEHNR and FQNEAQ (reference sequence). Trimming stripped 4 bases from V and 10 bases from J, with 16 bases between. This CDR3 has 13 residues. CDR3 sequence: CASSSLALGDQYF. The CDR3 DNA follows: TGTGCCAGCAGCTCTTTGGCTCTAGGCGACCAGTACTTC.

This clonotype was seen repeatedly, ten times or more. The rearrangement uses TRBV3-1 and TRBJ2-5; perhaps D is TRBD1 or TRBD2 (5 bases each). The CDR3 extends over 14 amino acids. Trimming removed 8 bases from V and 5 bases from J, with 18 bases in between. Germline V gene sequence: CDR1 LGHDT, CDR2 YNNKEL (reference sequence). CDR3 sequence (DNA): TGTGCCAGCGCCCCGGCCGGGGCGGTGGAGACCCAGTACTTC. This translates into CASAPAGAVETQYF.

In this sample, this clonotype turned up many times. The rearrangement links TRBV12-3 or TRBV12-4 to TRBJ2-2, with D unresolved. Trimming cost V 3 bases and J 13 bases, with 9 bases left between them. This CDR3 contains 11 residues. The CDR3 loop reads CASSLNLGLFF. The CDR3 DNA reads TGTGCCAGCAGTTTGAACTTGGGGCTGTTTTTT.

The table lists this clonotype with many counts. V gene TRBV20-1 combines with J gene TRBJ2-3; D gene unclear. Germline values: CDR1 DFQATT, CDR2 SNEGSKA (reference sequence). Trimming took 3 bases from V and 1 from J, leaving 8 bases between them. The CDR3 is made up of 13 amino acids. CDR3 sequence (DNA): TGCAGTGCTAGCATCCGGGGCACAGATACGCAGTATTTT. Amino acids: CSASIRGTDTQYF.

This clonotype was counted a few times. V gene TRBV5-4 combines with J gene TRBJ1-3; D remains unclear. Trimming pared 0 bases from V and 10 bases from J, leaving 17 bases between. There are 15 residues in the CDR3. The germline gives CDR1 SGHNT, CDR2 YYREEE (reference sequence). The CDR3 spells CASSLGGLSVGTIYF. The CDR3 DNA is TGTGCCAGCAGCTTGGGCGGCCTCTCTGTAGGAACCATATATTTT.

This clonotype was observed at least ten times. This chain joins TRBV20-1 and TRBJ2-5; TRBD1 agrees at 7 bases. After removal of 3 bases from V and 1 base from J, the junction contained 8 bases not matched to a gene. Germline values: CDR1 DFQATT, CDR2 SNEGSKA (reference sequence). The CDR3 is 15 residues long. CDR3 coding DNA: TGCAGTGCTAGTGGTCGGGACAGCGCCCAAGAGACCCAGTACTTC. It codes for CSASGRDSAQETQYF.

The table lists this clonotype with a few counts. This may come from a read error, since a much larger clone is one base off. The CDR3 region is CSARASGHDKNIQYF. CDR3 DNA sequence: TGCAGTGCTAGAGCTTCCGGACACGACAAAAACATTCAGTACTTC. The chain carries TRBV20-1 and TRBJ2-4; D perhaps matches TRBD1 (5 bases). CDR3 length: 15 amino acids. The V end lost 1 base, the J end lost 3 bases, and 13 bases lay between the germline ends. In germline, CDR1 is DFQATT, CDR2 SNEGSKA (reference sequence).

This clonotype appeared many times. The chain links TRBV20-1 to TRBJ2-7; D is uncertain. The germline CDR1 and CDR2 sequences are DFQATT and SNEGSKA (reference sequence). The length of the CDR3 is 12 residues. V lost 4 bases to trimming and J lost 6 bases, with 13 bases between them. DNA for the CDR3: TGCAGTGCTAATGGAGACATCACCGAGCAGTACTTC. This encodes CSANGDITEQYF.

This clonotype came up many times. The genes are TRBV4-2 and TRBJ2-3, with 8 bases aligning to TRBD2. This CDR3 region has 20 residues. V lost 4 bases, J lost 5 bases, and 23 bases stayed unmatched. Germline CDR1 reads LGHNA; CDR2 reads YNFKEQ. CDR3 sequence (DNA): TGTGCCAGCAGCCGTGTTGTATCAGCGGGAGAAAGACCCCGTTTAGATACGCAGTATTTT. It encodes CASSRVVSAGERPRLDTQYF.

This clonotype was counted ten times or more. V is TRBV20-1 and J is TRBJ2-2; TRBD2 might be the D (5 bases). The length of the CDR3 is 12 residues. Trimming removed 3 bases at V and 3 bases at J, with 5 bases between. Germline-derived CDR1 and CDR2 are DFQATT and SNEGSKA (reference sequence). This CDR3 reads CSARRDTGELFF. CDR3 nucleotides: TGCAGTGCTAGGCGGGACACCGGGGAGCTGTTTTTT.

This sequence joins TRBV28 and TRBJ2-1; D unresolved. V shed 6 bases and J shed 10 bases, with 10 bases lying between them. CDR1 is MDHEN, CDR2 SYDVKM, per germline. This CDR3 region has 11 residues. Written as DNA, the CDR3 is TGTGCCAGCAGCAGACTCTGGGAGCAGTTCTTC. It codes for CASSRLWEQFF. Supplemented by reference TRBV28 and TRBJ2-1, the full variable domain reads DVKVTQSSRYLVKRTGEKVFLECVQDMDHENMFWYRQDPGLGLRLIYFSYDVKMKEKGDIPEGYSVSREKKERFSLILESASTNQTSMYLCASSRLWEQFFGPGTRLTVL.

This clonotype was seen many times. The chain joins TRBV15 to TRBJ1-1, with TRBD1 identical over 7 bases. Germline V gene lookup returns CDR1 LNHNV and CDR2 YYDKDF (reference sequence). The CDR3 totals 16 residues. Unmatched junction bases numbered 7, after V lost 3 bases and J lost 0 bases. The CDR3 reads CATSRHRGPLNTEAFF. In DNA, the CDR3 is TGTGCCACCAGCAGGCACAGGGGACCTTTGAACACTGAAGCTTTCTTT.

This clonotype showed up many times. This chain uses TRBV29-1 with TRBJ1-2, with a possible D match to TRBD1 (5 bases). CDR1 is SQVTM, CDR2 ANQGSEA, per germline. CDR3 length equals 13 residues. The V gene lost 7 bases and the J gene lost 6 bases, with 18 bases spanning the gap. The CDR3 region is CSAQGLWGDGYTF. The CDR3 DNA reads as TGCAGCGCTCAGGGATTGTGGGGAGATGGCTACACCTTC.

This clonotype was detected many times. This chain connects TRBV12-3 or TRBV12-4 to TRBJ1-1; D call uncertain. V lost 7 bases to trimming and J lost 2 bases, with 11 bases between them. The CDR3 is made up of 13 amino acids. The CDR3 DNA follows: TGTGCCAGCACTCTGAGAGGCAACACTGAAGCTTTCTTT. As protein: CASTLRGNTEAFF.

Many counts were recorded for this clonotype. The rearrangement uses TRBV7-9 and TRBJ1-4, with 11 bases identical to TRBD1. Trimming removed 2 bases from V and 7 bases from J; junction bases left unmatched: 12. Germline assignment: CDR1 SEHNR and CDR2 FQNEAQ (reference sequence). This CDR3 is built from 18 residues. The CDR3 here is CASSLPSLAGTGGEKLFF. The DNA of the CDR3 is TGTGCCAGCAGCTTACCCAGTTTAGCTGGGACAGGGGGTGAAAAACTGTTTTTT.

This clonotype has at least ten counts. This chain joins TRBV5-6 and TRBJ2-7; D is perhaps TRBD2 (7 bases). CDR1 is SGHDT, CDR2 YYEEEE, per germline. Trimming shortened V by 3 bases and J by 7 bases, and 11 bases separated the two germline ends. This CDR3 has 12 residues. Here the CDR3 reads CASSSGGLEQYV. Here the CDR3 DNA reads TGTGCCAGCAGCTCCGGGGGGCTGGAGCAGTACGTC.